This TCR beta chain was found in a study of T cell repertoires in cytomegalovirus infection. Study summary: In public TCR beta signatures, there were indications of both CMV infection and matching HLA type. Findings of the study overall: HLA-C-restricted CMV clonotypes gave the most frequent clonotype in two of eight donors. Cumulative public TCR beta family frequency identified carriers of CMV plus the relevant HLA.

The CDR3 is 14 residues long. The germline V and J ends were trimmed by 3 bases and 0 bases, with 7 bases remaining between them. TCRdb reanalysed the reads using MiXCR and keeps one entry per CDR3 protein. Of just under 300,000 distinct CDR3 sequences listed, around 10% were seen once; the top ten hold 2.5%. Concerning this clonotype: Its specificity is not known.

The specimen was PBMCs. The origin of this receptor is a human donor in good health (CMV status not recorded). Some clones in this sample may be carry-over from other donors' samples. V gene TRBV12-3 or TRBV12-4 combines with J gene TRBJ2-3; possibly TRBD2 for D (5 bases). CDR3 bases: TGTGCCAGCAGTTTCAGGACTAGCACAGATACGCAGTATTTT. Its protein product is CASSFRTSTDTQYF.